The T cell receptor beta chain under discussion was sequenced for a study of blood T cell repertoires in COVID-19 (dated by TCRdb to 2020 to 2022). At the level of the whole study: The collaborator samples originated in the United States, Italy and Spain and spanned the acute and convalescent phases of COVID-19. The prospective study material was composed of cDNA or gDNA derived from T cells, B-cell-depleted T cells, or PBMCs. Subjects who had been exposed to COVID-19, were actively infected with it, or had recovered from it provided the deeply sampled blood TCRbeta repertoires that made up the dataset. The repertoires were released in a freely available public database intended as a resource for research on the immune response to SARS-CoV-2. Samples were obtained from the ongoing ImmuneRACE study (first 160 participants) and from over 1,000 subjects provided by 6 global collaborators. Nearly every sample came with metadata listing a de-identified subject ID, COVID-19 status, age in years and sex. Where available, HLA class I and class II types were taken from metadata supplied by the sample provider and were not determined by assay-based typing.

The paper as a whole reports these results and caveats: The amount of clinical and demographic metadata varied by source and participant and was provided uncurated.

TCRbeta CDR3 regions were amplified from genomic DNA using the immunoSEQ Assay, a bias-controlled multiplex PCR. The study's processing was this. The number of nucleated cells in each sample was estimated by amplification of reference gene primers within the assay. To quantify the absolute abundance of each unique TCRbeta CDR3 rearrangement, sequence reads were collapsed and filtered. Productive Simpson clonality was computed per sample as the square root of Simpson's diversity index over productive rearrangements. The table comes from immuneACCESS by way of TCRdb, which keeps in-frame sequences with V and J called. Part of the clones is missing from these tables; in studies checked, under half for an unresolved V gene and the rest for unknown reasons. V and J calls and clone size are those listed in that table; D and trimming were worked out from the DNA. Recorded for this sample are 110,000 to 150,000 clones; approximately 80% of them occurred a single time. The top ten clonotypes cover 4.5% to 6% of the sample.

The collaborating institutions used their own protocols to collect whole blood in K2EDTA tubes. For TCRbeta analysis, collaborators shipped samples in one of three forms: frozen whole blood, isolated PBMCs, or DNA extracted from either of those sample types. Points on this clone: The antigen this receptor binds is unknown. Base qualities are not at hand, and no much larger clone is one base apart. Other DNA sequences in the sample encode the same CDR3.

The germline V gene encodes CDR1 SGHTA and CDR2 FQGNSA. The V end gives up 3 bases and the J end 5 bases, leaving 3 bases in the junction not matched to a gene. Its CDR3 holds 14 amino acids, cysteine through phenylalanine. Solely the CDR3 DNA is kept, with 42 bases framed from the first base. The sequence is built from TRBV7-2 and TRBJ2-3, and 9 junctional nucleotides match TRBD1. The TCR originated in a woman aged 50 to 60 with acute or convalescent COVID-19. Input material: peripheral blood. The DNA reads TGTGCCAGCAGCTTTGGGACAGGGTTAGATACGCAGTATTTT. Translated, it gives CASSFGTGLDTQYF.